This T cell receptor beta chain was documented in a study of blood T cell repertoires in COVID-19 (dated by TCRdb to 2020 to 2021). Broadly, across the study: Samples covering the acute and convalescent phases of COVID-19 were provided by collaborators in the United States, Italy and Spain. A freely available public database, intended as a resource for researchers studying the immune response to SARS-CoV-2, is where the repertoires were released. Subjects who had been exposed to COVID-19, were actively infected with it, or had recovered from it provided the deeply sampled blood TCRbeta repertoires that made up the dataset. The prospective study material was composed of cDNA or gDNA derived from T cells, B-cell-depleted T cells, or PBMCs. A de-identified subject ID, COVID-19 status, age in years and sex were almost always included in the sample metadata. The samples were drawn from the first 160 participants of the ongoing ImmuneRACE study and from roughly 1,300 subjects provided by 6 global collaborators. HLA class I and class II types, where available, came from metadata supplied by the sample provider rather than from assay-based typing.

The cysteine opens and the phenylalanine closes a CDR3 of 14 amino acids. CDR3 DNA is the only sequence kept; it has 42 bases, read in frame from the first base. Trimming takes 5 bases from V and 1 base from J, and the germline ends sit 11 bases apart. Per the germline V gene, SGHTA is the CDR1 and FQGNSA is the CDR2. In Seattle, one collaborating source enrolled patients while the infection was active and tracked those patients longitudinally over the course of disease. Collaborating institutions collected whole blood in K2EDTA tubes following their own protocols. For TCRbeta analysis, collaborators shipped samples as frozen whole blood, isolated PBMCs, or DNA extracted from either of those sample types. The immunoSEQ Assay, a bias-controlled multiplex PCR, was used to amplify TCRbeta CDR3 regions from genomic DNA. The paper's processing steps were these. Within the assay, amplification of reference gene primers was used to estimate how many nucleated cells each sample contained. To quantify the absolute abundance of each unique TCRbeta CDR3 rearrangement, sequence reads were collapsed and filtered. For each sample, productive Simpson clonality was calculated as the square root of Simpson's diversity index over productive rearrangements. TCRdb re-hosts the immuneACCESS table, in-frame sequences only. Its copies lack some clones; in the studies checked, an unresolved V gene accounts for under half of them, and the cause for the rest is not known. The V and J calls and clone size come from that table; D and trimming were worked out from the DNA. The sample data list about 420,000 clones, and 70% to 90% of these were observed just once. Together, the top ten hold roughly 0.78% of the sample.

With regard to this clone: Its recognized antigen is unknown. Within one base of it there is no much larger clone, and no base qualities were kept.

What the authors observed across the whole study: The amount of clinical and demographic metadata varied by source and participant and was provided uncurated.

The chain couples TRBV7-2 to TRBJ2-5; the D gene is perhaps TRBD2, from 6 matching bases. This receptor was taken from a man between 18 and 29 years old with COVID-19, enrolled during active disease. The source material was peripheral blood. The CDR3 in this case is CASSAGQLQETQYF. The DNA sequence is TGTGCCAGCAGCGCGGGGCAACTCCAAGAGACCCAGTACTTC.